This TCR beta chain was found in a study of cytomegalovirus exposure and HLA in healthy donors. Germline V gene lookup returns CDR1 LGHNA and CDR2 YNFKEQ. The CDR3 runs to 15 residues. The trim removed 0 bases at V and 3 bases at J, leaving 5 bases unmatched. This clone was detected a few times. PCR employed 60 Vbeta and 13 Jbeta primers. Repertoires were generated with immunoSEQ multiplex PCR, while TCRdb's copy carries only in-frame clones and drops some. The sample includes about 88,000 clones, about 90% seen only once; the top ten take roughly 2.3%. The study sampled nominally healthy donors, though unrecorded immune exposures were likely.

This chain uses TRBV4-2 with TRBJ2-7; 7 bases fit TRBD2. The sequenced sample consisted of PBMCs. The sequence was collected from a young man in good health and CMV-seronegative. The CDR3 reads CASSQDHAGDYEQYF. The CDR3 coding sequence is TGTGCCAGCAGCCAAGATCACGCGGGAGACTACGAGCAGTACTTC.